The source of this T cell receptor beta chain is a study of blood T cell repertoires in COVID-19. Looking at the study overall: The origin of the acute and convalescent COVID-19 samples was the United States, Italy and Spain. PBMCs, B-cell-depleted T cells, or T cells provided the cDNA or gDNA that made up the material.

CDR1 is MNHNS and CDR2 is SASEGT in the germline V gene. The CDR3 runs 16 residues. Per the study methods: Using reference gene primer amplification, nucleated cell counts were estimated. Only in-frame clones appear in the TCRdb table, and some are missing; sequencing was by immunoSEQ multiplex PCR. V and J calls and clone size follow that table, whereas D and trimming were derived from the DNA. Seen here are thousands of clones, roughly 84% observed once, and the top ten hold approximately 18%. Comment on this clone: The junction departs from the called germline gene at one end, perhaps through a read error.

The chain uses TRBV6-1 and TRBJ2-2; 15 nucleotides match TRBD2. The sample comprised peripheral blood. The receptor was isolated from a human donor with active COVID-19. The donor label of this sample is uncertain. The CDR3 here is CASSEGTSGRAGELFF. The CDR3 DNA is TGTGCCAGCAGTGAAGGGACTAGCGGGAGGGCCGGAGAGCTGTTTTTT.